The rows below give T cell receptor beta chains drawn from one sample of a study of a mutant IDH1 vaccine in newly diagnosed glioma. These receptors have no known antigen. Profiled with immunoSEQ multiplex PCR; TCRdb holds only in-frame clones, not every one. Altogether 30,000 to 40,000 clones are present, about 82% being singletons, with the ten largest covering approximately 3.2%. The sample consisted of PBMCs, taken from a glioma patient whose treatment included an IDH1 peptide vaccine. The receptor set was obtained from a man aged 40-49 years with glioma. Some clones in this sample may be carry-over from other donors' samples. Each CDR3 is given without its conserved first and last residue. Fields, in order: J gene, V gene, CDR3 protein.

J gene: TRBJ2-7
V gene: TRBV7-2
CDR3 protein: ASSSLYRDSYEQY

J gene: TRBJ1-3
V gene: TRBV4-2
CDR3 protein: ASSLNRGPGNTIY

J gene: TRBJ1-1
V gene: TRBV9
CDR3 protein: ASSENQGASEAF

J gene: TRBJ2-5
V gene: TRBV5-1
CDR3 protein: ASSLSTGRGETQY

J gene: TRBJ1-1
V gene: TRBV28
CDR3 protein: ASSGAELGGNTEAF

J gene: TRBJ1-1
V gene: TRBV19
CDR3 protein: ASRSPSPQGVAF

J gene: TRBJ2-7
V gene: TRBV30
CDR3 protein: AWRGGSYEQY

J gene: TRBJ1-6
V gene: TRBV27
CDR3 protein: ASSSPTQIYNSPLH

J gene: TRBJ1-1
V gene: TRBV10-2
CDR3 protein: ASSFTGTEAF

J gene: TRBJ1-1
V gene: TRBV6-4
CDR3 protein: ASSDSSANTEAF

J gene: TRBJ1-5
V gene: TRBV10-2
CDR3 protein: ASSESPGNSNQPQH

J gene: TRBJ2-7
V gene: TRBV29-1
CDR3 protein: SVGVDRYEQY

J gene: TRBJ2-2
V gene: TRBV2
CDR3 protein: ASGRMRGLDLYTGELF

J gene: TRBJ2-3
V gene: TRBV27
CDR3 protein: ASSLSGGLSDTQY

J gene: TRBJ1-4
V gene: TRBV25-1
CDR3 protein: ASSGGGAANEKLF

J gene: TRBJ1-1
V gene: TRBV2
CDR3 protein: ASSPRGGWNTEAF

J gene: TRBJ1-1
V gene: TRBV19
CDR3 protein: ASSMLGGPNTEAF

J gene: TRBJ1-2
V gene: TRBV7-8
CDR3 protein: ASSLSGWGYT

J gene: TRBJ1-2
V gene: TRBV5-1
CDR3 protein: ASSLGSLSGYT

J gene: TRBJ2-1
V gene: TRBV7-8
CDR3 protein: ASSLYSETATYNEQF

J gene: TRBJ1-1
V gene: TRBV6-5
CDR3 protein: ASSYSPGRAEAF

J gene: TRBJ1-2
V gene: TRBV7-9
CDR3 protein: ASSDRQGVNYGYT

J gene: TRBJ2-3
V gene: TRBV5-6
CDR3 protein: ASSSASGASTDTQY

J gene: TRBJ2-1
V gene: TRBV27
CDR3 protein: ASRLGTSASYNEQF

J gene: TRBJ1-2
V gene: TRBV5-1
CDR3 protein: ASSPTWRGGAGYT

J gene: TRBJ2-7
V gene: TRBV28
CDR3 protein: ASSFAPDSPDEQY

J gene: TRBJ2-5
V gene: TRBV7-9
CDR3 protein: ASSLTPGETQY

J gene: TRBJ1-2
V gene: TRBV4-1
CDR3 protein: ASSQEGGWGYT

J gene: TRBJ1-5
V gene: TRBV20-1
CDR3 protein: SASLNQPQH

J gene: TRBJ1-2
V gene: TRBV5-1
CDR3 protein: ASSEGGNYGYT

J gene: TRBJ2-2
V gene: TRBV5-1
CDR3 protein: ASSLGQGHTGELF

J gene: TRBJ2-7
V gene: TRBV5-1
CDR3 protein: ASSLEPGQGWAEQY

J gene: TRBJ1-1
V gene: TRBV10-3
CDR3 protein: AISESGDTEAF

J gene: TRBJ1-1
V gene: TRBV5-1
CDR3 protein: ASSSRQGEAF

J gene: TRBJ2-7
V gene: TRBV6-1
CDR3 protein: ASSELEASYEQY

J gene: TRBJ1-2
V gene: TRBV6-1
CDR3 protein: ASSEGGMAYGYT

J gene: TRBJ1-1
V gene: TRBV9
CDR3 protein: ASSPPTGKSSEAF

J gene: TRBJ1-2
V gene: TRBV2
CDR3 protein: ASSGVSYGGYT

J gene: TRBJ1-4
V gene: TRBV27
CDR3 protein: ASSLQDRGQINEKLF

J gene: TRBJ2-2
V gene: TRBV21-1
CDR3 protein: ASSKVPGQGAAGDTGELF

J gene: TRBJ1-1
V gene: TRBV7-9
CDR3 protein: ASSLGQGNTEAF

J gene: TRBJ1-5
V gene: TRBV19
CDR3 protein: ASSRDFDQPQH

J gene: TRBJ1-1
V gene: TRBV19
CDR3 protein: ASSIGQGNTEAF

J gene: TRBJ2-7
V gene: TRBV6-1
CDR3 protein: ASSEMGYEQY

J gene: TRBJ1-1
V gene: TRBV29-1
CDR3 protein: SGLGQGSIEAF

J gene: TRBJ1-4
V gene: TRBV5-1
CDR3 protein: ASSLRGGDEKLF